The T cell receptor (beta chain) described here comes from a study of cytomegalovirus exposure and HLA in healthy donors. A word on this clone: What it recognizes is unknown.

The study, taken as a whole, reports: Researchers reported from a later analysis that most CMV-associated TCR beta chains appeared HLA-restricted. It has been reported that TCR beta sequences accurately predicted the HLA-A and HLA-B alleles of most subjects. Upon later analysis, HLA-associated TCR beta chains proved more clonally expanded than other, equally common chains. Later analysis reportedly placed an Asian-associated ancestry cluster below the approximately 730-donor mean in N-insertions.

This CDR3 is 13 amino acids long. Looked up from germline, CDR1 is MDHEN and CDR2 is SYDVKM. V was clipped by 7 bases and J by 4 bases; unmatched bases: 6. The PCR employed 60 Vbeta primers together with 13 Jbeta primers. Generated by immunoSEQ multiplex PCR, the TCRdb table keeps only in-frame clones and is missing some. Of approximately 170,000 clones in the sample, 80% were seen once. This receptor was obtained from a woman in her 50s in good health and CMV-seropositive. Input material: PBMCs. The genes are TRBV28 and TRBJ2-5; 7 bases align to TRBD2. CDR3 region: CASTRGGGETQYF. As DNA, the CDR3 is TGTGCCAGCACCCGCGGCGGGGGAGAGACCCAGTACTTC.